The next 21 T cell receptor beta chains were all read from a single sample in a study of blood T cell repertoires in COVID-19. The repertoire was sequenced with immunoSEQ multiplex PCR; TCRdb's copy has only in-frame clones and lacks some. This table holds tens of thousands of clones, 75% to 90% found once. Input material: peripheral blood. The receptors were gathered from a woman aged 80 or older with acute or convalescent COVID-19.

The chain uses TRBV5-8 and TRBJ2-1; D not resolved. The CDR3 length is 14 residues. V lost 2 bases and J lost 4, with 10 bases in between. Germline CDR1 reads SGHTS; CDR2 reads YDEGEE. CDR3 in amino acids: CASSFLVGYNEQFF. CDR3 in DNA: TGTGCCAGCAGCTTTTTGGTCGGGTACAATGAGCAGTTCTTC.

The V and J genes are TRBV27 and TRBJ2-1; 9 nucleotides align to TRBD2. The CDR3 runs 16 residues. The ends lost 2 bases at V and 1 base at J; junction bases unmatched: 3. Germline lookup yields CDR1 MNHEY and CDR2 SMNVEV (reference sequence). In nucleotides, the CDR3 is TGTGCCAGCAGTTTAAGGAGCGGGAGGTCCTACAATGAGCAGTTCTTC. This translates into CASSLRSGRSYNEQFF.

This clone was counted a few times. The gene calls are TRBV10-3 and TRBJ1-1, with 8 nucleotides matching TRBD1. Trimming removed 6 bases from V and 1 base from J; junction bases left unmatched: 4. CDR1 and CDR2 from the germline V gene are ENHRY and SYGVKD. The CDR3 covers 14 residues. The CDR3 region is CAIRAGTGNTEAFF. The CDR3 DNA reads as TGTGCCATCAGAGCCGGGACAGGGAACACTGAAGCTTTCTTT.

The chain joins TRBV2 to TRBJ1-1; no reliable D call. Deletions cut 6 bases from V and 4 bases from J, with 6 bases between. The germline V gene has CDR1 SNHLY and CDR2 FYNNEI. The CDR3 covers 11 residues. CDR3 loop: CASRAFTEAFF. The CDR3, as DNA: TGTGCCAGCAGGGCCTTCACTGAAGCTTTCTTT.

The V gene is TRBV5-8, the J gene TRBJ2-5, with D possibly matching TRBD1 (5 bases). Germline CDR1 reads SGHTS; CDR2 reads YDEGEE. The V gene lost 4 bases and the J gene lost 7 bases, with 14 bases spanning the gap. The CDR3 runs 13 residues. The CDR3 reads CASSVSLQGTQYF. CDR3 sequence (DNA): TGTGCCAGCAGCGTATCGTTGCAGGGGACCCAGTACTTC.

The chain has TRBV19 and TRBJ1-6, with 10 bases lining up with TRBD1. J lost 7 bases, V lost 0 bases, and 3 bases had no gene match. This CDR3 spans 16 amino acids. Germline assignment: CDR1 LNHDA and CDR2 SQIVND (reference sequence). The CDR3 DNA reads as TGTGCCAGTAGTATAGATCGGGGACAGGGGAATTCACCCCTCCACTTT. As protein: CASSIDRGQGNSPLHF. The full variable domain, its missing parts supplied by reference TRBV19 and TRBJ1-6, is DGGITQSPKYLFRKEGQNVTLSCEQNLNHDAMYWYRQDPGQGLRLIYYSQIVNDFQKGDIAEGYSVSREKKESFPLTVTSAQKNPTAFYLCASSIDRGQGNSPLHFGNGTRLTVT.

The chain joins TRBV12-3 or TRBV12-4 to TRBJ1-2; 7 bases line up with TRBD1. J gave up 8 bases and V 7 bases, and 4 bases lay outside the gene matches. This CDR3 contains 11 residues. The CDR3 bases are TGTGCCAGCACCTACAGGGGCGGCTACACCTTC. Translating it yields CASTYRGGYTF.

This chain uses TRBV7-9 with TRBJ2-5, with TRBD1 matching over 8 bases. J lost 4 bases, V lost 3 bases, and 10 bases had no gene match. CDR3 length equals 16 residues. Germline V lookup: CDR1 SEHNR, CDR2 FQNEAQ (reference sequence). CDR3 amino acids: CASSFGQGAWRETQYF. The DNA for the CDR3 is TGTGCCAGCAGCTTCGGGCAGGGGGCTTGGCGAGAGACCCAGTACTTC.

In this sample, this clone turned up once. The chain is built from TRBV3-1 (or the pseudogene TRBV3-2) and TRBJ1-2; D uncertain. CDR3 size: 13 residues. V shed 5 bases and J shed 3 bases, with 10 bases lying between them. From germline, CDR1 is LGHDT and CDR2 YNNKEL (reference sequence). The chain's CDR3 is CASSWRVDYGYTF. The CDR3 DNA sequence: TGTGCCAGCAGCTGGCGGGTAGACTATGGCTACACCTTC.

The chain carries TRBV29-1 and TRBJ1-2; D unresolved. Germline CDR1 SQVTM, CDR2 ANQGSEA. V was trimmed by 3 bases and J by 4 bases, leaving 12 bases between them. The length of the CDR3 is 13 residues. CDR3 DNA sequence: TGCAGCGTTGACTCGGGAAACCGCTATGGCTACACCTTC. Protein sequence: CSVDSGNRYGYTF.

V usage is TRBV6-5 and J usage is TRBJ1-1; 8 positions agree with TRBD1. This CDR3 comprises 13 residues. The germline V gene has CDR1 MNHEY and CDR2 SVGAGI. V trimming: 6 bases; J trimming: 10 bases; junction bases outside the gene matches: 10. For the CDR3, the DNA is TGTGCCAGCAGAATCCGGACAGGGTGGGGAGCTTTCTTT. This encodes CASRIRTGWGAFF.

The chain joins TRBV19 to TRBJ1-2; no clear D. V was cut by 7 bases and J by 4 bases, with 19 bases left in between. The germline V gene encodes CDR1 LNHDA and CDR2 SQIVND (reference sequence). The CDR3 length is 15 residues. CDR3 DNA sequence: TGTGCCAGTAATAGTCCGGGAGCCGCAGGCTATGGCTACACCTTC. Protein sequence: CASNSPGAAGYGYTF.

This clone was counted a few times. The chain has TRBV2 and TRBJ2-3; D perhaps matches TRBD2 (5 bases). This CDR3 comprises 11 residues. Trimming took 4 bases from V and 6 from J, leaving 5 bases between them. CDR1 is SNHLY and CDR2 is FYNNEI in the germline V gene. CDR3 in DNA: TGTGCCAGCAGTGCGGGGGATACGCAGTATTTT. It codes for CASSAGDTQYF.

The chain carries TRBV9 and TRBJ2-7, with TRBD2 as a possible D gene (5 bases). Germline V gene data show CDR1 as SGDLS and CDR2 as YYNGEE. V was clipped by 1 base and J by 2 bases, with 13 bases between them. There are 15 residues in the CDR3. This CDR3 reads CASSVSRGPTYEQYF. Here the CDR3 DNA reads TGTGCCAGCAGCGTAAGCAGAGGGCCAACCTACGAGCAGTACTTC.

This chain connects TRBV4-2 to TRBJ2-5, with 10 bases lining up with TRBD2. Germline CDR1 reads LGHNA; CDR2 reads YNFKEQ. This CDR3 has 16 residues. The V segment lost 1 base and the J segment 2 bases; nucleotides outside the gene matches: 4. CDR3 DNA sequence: TGTGCCAGCAGCCAAGTCGGGACTAGCGTTCAAGAGACCCAGTACTTC. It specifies CASSQVGTSVQETQYF.

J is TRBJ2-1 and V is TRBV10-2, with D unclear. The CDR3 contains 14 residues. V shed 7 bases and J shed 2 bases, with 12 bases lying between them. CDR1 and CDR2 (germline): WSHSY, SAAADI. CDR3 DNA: TGCGCCAGCACTGCACTGAGGACCTACAATGAGCAGTTCTTC. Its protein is CASTALRTYNEQFF.

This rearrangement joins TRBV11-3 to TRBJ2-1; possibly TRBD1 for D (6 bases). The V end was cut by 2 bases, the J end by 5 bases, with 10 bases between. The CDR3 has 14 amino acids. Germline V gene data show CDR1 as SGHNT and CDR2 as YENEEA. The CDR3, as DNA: TGTGCCAGCAGCTTACACAGGGCGGACAATGAGCAGTTCTTC. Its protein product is CASSLHRADNEQFF.

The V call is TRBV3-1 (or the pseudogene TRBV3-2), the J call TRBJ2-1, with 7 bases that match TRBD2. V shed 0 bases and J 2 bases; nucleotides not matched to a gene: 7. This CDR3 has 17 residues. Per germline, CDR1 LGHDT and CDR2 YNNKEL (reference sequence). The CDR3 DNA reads TGTGCCAGCAGCCAAGAGCCTTTGGCGGGGGCCTACAATGAGCAGTTCTTC. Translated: CASSQEPLAGAYNEQFF.

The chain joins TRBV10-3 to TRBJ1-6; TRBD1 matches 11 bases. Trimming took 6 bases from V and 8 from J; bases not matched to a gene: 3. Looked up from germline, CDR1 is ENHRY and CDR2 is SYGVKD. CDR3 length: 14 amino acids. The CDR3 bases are TGTGCCATCAGACCGGGACAGGGGGATTCACCCCTCCACTTT. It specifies CAIRPGQGDSPLHF.

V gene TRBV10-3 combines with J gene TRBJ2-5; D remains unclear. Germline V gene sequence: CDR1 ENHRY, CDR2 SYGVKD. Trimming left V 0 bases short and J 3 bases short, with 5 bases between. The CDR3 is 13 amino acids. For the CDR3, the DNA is TGTGCCATCAGTGAGTCACGGGAAGAGACCCAGTACTTC. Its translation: CAISESREETQYF.

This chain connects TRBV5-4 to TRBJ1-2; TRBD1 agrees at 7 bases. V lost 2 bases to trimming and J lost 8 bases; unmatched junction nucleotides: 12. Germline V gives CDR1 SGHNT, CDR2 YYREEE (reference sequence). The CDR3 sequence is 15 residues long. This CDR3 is CASSFFSGTEAGYTF. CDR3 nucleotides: TGTGCCAGCAGCTTCTTCTCCGGGACAGAAGCCGGCTACACCTTC.